This TCR beta chain was sequenced for a study of control samples from healthy donors and cancer patients. TCRdb keeps only in-frame clones here, not all; method: immunoSEQ multiplex PCR. The sample includes some 150,000 clones, around nine tenths of them seen just once. The specimen was blood. The sequence was obtained from a man aged 25-45 years in good health.

CDR3 in amino acids: CATSDFEGEFSYEQYF. CDR3 nucleotides: TGTGCCACCAGTGATTTTGAAGGAGAGTTCTCCTACGAGCAGTACTTC. V is TRBV24-1 and J is TRBJ2-7; D is ambiguous. There are 16 residues in the CDR3. Trimming cost V 1 base and J 0 bases, with 12 bases left between them. CDR1 is KGHDR, CDR2 SFDVKD, per germline.